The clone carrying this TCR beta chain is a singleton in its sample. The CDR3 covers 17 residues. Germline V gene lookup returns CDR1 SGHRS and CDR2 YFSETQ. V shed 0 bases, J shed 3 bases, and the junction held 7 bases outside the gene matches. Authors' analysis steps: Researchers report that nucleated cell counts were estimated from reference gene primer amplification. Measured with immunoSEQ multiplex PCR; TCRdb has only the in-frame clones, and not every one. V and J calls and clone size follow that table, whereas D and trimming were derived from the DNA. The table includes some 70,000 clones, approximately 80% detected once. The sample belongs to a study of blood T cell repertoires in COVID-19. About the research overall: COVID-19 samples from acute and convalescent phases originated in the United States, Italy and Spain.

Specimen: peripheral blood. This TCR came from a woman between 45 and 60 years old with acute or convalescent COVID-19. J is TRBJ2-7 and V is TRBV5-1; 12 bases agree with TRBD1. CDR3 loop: CASSLGGQGAPYYEQYF. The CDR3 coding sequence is TGCGCCAGCAGCTTGGGGGGACAGGGGGCCCCCTACTACGAGCAGTACTTC.